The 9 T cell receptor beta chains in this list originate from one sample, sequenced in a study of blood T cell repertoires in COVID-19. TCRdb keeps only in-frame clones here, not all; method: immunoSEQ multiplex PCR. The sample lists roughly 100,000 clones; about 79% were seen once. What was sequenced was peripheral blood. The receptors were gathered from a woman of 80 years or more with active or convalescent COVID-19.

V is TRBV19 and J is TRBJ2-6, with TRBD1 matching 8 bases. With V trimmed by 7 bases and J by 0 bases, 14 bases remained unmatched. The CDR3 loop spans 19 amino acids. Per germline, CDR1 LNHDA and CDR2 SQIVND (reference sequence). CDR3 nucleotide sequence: TGTGCCAGTACCACAGGCAGGGGGCGCCCGGGCTCTGGGGCCAACGTCCTGACTTTC. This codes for CASTTGRGRPGSGANVLTF.

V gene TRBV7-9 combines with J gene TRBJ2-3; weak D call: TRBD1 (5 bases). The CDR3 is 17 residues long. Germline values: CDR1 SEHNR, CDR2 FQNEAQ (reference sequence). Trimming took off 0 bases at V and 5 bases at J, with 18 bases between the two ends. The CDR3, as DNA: TGTGCCAGCAGCTTAGCGCATACGGACAATGGGCAAGATACGCAGTATTTT. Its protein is CASSLAHTDNGQDTQYF.

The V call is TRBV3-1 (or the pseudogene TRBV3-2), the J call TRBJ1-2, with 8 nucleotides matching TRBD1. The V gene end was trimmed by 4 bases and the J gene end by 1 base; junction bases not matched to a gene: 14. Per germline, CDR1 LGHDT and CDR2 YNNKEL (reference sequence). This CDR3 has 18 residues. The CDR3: CASSLGQGTYSLNYGYTF. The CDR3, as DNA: TGTGCCAGCAGCCTAGGACAGGGAACGTATTCGCTTAACTATGGCTACACCTTC.

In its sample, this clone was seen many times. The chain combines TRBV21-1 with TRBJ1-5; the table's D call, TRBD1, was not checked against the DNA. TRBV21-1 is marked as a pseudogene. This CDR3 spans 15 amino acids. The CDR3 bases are TGTGCCAGCAGCAATGGGGCCTATAGCAATCAGCCCCAGCATTTT. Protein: CASSNGAYSNQPQHF.

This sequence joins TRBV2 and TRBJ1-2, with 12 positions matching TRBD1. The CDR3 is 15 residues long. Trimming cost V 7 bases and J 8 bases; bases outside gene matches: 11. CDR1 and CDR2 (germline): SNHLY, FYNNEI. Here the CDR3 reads CASNTLRDRGRGYTF. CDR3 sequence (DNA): TGTGCCAGCAATACACTCCGGGACAGGGGGCGCGGCTACACCTTC.

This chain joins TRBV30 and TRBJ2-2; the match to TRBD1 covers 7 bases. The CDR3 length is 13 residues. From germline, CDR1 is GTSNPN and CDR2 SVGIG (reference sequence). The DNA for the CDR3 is TGTTCCCTTCGGACAGGTTCCACCGGGGAGCTGTTTTTT. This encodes CSLRTGSTGELFF.

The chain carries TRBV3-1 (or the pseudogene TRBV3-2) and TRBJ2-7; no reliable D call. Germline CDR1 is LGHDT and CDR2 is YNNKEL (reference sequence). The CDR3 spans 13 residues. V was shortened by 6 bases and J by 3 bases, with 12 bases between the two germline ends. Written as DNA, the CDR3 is TGTGCCAGCAGTCCGATCGGTTTCTACGAGCAGTACTTC. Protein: CASSPIGFYEQYF.

CDR3 DNA sequence: TGTGCCAGCAGTGGGACGGGGGGCTACACCTTC. This codes for CASSGTGGYTF. The chain links TRBV2 to TRBJ1-2; D gene uncertain. The CDR3 sequence is 11 residues long. Trimming removed 4 bases from V and 8 bases from J, with 8 bases in between. CDR1 and CDR2 from the germline V gene are SNHLY and FYNNEI. Supplemented by reference TRBV2 and TRBJ1-2, the full variable domain reads EPEVTQTPSHQVTQMGQEVILRCVPISNHLYFYWYRQILGQKVEFLVSFYNNEISEKSEIFDDQFSVERPDGSNFTLKIRSTKLEDSAMYFCASSGTGGYTFGSGTRLTVV.

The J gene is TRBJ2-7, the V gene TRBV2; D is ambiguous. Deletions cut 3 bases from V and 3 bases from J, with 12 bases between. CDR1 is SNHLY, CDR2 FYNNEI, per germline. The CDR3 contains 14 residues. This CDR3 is CASSDMNSFYEQYF. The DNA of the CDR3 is TGTGCCAGCAGTGATATGAACAGTTTCTACGAGCAGTACTTC.